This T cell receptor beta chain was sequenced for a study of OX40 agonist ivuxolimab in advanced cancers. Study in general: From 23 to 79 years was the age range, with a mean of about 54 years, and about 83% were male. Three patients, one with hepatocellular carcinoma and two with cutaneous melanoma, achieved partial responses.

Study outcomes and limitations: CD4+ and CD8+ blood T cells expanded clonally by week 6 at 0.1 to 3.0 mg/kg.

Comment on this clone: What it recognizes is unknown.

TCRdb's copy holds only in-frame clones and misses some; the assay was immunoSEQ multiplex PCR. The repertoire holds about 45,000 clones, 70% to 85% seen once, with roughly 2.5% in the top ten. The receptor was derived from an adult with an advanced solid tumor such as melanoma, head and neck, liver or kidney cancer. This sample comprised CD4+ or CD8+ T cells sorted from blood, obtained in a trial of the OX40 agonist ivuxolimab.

The CDR3 here is CASSDRNTEAFF. The DNA of the CDR3 is TGTGCCAGCAGTGACAGGAACACTGAAGCTTTCTTT. V and J are TRBV6-1 and TRBJ1-1, with D unclear. V lost 3 bases to trimming and J lost 1 base, with 3 bases between them. Looked up from germline, CDR1 is MNHNS and CDR2 is SASEGT. The CDR3 runs to 12 residues.